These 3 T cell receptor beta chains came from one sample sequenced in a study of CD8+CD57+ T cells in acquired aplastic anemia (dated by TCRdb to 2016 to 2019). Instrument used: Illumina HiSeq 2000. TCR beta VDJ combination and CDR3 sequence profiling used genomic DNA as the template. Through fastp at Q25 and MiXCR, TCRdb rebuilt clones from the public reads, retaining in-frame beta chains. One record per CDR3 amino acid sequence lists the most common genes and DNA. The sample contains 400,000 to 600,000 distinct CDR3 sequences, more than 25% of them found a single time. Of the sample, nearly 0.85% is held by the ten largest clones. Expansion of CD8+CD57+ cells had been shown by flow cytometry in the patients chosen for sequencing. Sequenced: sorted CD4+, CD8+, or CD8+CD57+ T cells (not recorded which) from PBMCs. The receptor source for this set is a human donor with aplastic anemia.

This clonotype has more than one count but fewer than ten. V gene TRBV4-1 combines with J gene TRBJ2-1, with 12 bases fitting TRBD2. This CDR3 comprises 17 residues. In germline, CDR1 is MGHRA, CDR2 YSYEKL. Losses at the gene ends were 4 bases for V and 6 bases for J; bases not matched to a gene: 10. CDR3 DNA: TGCGCCAGCAGCCGAGGCGGACTAGCGGGATTGGGCAATGAGCAGTTCTTC. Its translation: CASSRGGLAGLGNEQFF.

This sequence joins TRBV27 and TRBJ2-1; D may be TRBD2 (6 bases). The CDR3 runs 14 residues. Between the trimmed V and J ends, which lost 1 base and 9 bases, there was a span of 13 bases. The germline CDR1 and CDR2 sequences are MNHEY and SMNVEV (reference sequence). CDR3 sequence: CASSLYPGGSEQFF. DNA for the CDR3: TGTGCCAGCAGTTTATATCCAGGAGGGAGTGAGCAGTTCTTC.

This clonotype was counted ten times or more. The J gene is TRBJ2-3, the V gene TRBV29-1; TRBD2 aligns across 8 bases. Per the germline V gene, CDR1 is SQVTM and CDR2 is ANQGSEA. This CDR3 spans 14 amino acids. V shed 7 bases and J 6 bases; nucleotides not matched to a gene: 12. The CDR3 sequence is CSERAGVSGDTQYF. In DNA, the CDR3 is TGCAGCGAACGAGCGGGAGTATCGGGTGATACGCAGTATTTT.